Presented here are 14 T cell receptor beta chains from one specimen sequenced in a study of response to subunit inactivated influenza vaccine. TCRdb called the RT-PCR reads again in MiXCR, with one record for every CDR3 protein. The sample carries about 800,000 distinct CDR3 sequences, roughly 20% recorded once. The sequences come from PBMCs from blood, collected 4 to 6 days after vaccination. The receptor source for this set is a man aged 45 to 65 who received an inactivated influenza vaccine.

V and J are TRBV5-1 and TRBJ2-5; D unresolved. CDR3 size: 15 residues. The germline CDR1 and CDR2 sequences are SGHRS and YFSETQ. Trimming took 0 bases from V and 1 from J, leaving 10 bases between them. CDR3 region: CASSLEAGTQETQYF. CDR3 in DNA: TGCGCCAGCAGCTTGGAAGCAGGAACCCAAGAGACCCAGTACTTC. Variable domain in full (rest from reference TRBV5-1 and TRBJ2-5): KAGVTQTPRYLIKTRGQQVTLSCSPISGHRSVSWYQQTPGQGLQFLFEYFSETQRNKGNFPGRFSGRQFSNSRSEMNVSTLELGDSALYLCASSLEAGTQETQYFGPGTRLLVL.

The gene calls are TRBV29-1 and TRBJ2-7, with D possibly being TRBD1 (6 bases). This CDR3 comprises 13 residues. Looked up from germline, CDR1 is SQVTM and CDR2 is ANQGSEA. Between the trimmed V and J ends, which lost 4 bases and 2 bases, there was a span of 12 bases. CDR3 sequence reads: CSVGGTHAYEQYF. The CDR3 nucleotides are TGCAGCGTTGGAGGGACACACGCCTACGAGCAGTACTTC.

This clonotype appeared a few times. V gene TRBV9 combines with J gene TRBJ1-1; D is ambiguous. Trimming took 5 bases from V and 6 from J, leaving 11 bases between them. The CDR3 covers 12 residues. CDR1 and CDR2 from the germline V gene are SGDLS and YYNGEE. The DNA of the CDR3 is TGTGCCAGCAGGGAGACGAGGGCTGAAGCTTTCTTT. It codes for CASRETRAEAFF.

The chain joins TRBV28 to TRBJ2-7, with D possibly TRBD1 on 6 matching bases. Germline values: CDR1 MDHEN, CDR2 SYDVKM. V lost 3 bases and J lost 6, with 12 bases in between. The CDR3 is 13 residues long. The CDR3 loop is CASSLCQGCEQYF. For the CDR3, the DNA is TGTGCCAGCAGTTTGTGCCAGGGGTGCGAGCAGTACTTC.

As DNA, the CDR3 is TGTGCCAGCAGCTTGGTTGGGCAAAACGAAAAACTGTTTTTT. Its protein is CASSLVGQNEKLFF. This chain connects TRBV5-4 to TRBJ1-4, with D hard to call. Germline CDR1 and CDR2: SGHNT and YYREEE (reference sequence). The CDR3 runs to 14 residues. V was pared by 0 bases and J by 8 bases, with 11 bases between.

The chain couples TRBV6-1 to TRBJ2-1; no clear D gene. This CDR3 has 15 residues. Per the germline V gene, CDR1 is MNHNS and CDR2 is SASEGT. Trimming removed 6 bases at V and 7 bases at J, with 19 bases between. CDR3 sequence: CASRHLYLGVNEQFF. For the CDR3, the DNA is TGTGCCAGCAGGCATCTTTATCTTGGGGTAAATGAGCAGTTCTTC.

This chain uses TRBV10-2 with TRBJ1-2; 8 bases map to TRBD1. The ends lost 2 bases at V and 8 bases at J; junction bases unmatched: 10. The CDR3 sequence is 15 residues long. Germline V lookup: CDR1 WSHSY, CDR2 SAAADI. CDR3 in amino acids: CASSEQGARTGGYTF. The CDR3 DNA reads as TGCGCCAGCAGTGAGCAGGGGGCTCGGACAGGGGGCTACACCTTC.

This clonotype has just a few counts. At one end the junction does not follow the germline gene, possibly because of a read error. The rearrangement links TRBV15 to TRBJ2-4; the match to TRBD1 covers 7 bases. The CDR3 has 14 residues. Germline V gives CDR1 LNHNV, CDR2 YYDKDF (reference sequence). The CDR3 DNA sequence: TGTGCCACCAGCCGAGAGGGGGCCGAAAACATTCAGTACTTC. Translation: CATSREGAENIQYF.

This chain connects TRBV7-8 to TRBJ2-2; D gene unclear. CDR1 is SGHVS, CDR2 FQNEAQ, per germline. V was trimmed by 4 bases and J by 0 bases, leaving 6 bases between them. The CDR3 spans 14 residues. Here the CDR3 DNA reads TGTGCCAGCAGCTGGGCACCGAACACCGGGGAGCTGTTTTTT. Translated, it gives CASSWAPNTGELFF.

This clonotype has ten or more counts. V gene TRBV18 combines with J gene TRBJ2-6; D gene unclear. CDR1 and CDR2 (germline): KGHSH, LQKENI. The CDR3 is 13 amino acids. V was pared by 8 bases and J by 2 bases, with 7 bases between. CDR3 sequence: CASSPPGANVLTF. The DNA of the CDR3 is TGTGCCAGCAGTCCCCCTGGGGCCAACGTCCTGACTTTC.

The rearrangement links TRBV27 to TRBJ2-1; TRBD2 is a possible D gene (5 bases). Germline CDR1 and CDR2: MNHEY and SMNVEV (reference sequence). This CDR3 region has 14 residues. Trimming removed 5 bases from V and 4 bases from J, with 12 bases in between. DNA for the CDR3: TGTGCCAGCAGTCCGTTAGCGACTTACAATGAGCAGTTCTTC. It encodes CASSPLATYNEQFF.

This chain connects TRBV20-1 to TRBJ2-5; perhaps D is TRBD1 or TRBD2 (7 bases each). This CDR3 is 15 amino acids long. Looked up from germline, CDR1 is DFQATT and CDR2 is SNEGSKA (reference sequence). V shed 5 bases and J shed 1 base, with 17 bases lying between them. The CDR3 nucleotides read TGCAGTGCTTTAACCAGGGGGGGCGTCCAAGAGACCCAGTACTTC. Translating it yields CSALTRGGVQETQYF.

This clonotype turned up a few times. The rearrangement joins TRBV27 to TRBJ2-7; D is perhaps TRBD1 or TRBD2 (6 bases each). Trimming left V 8 bases short and J 1 base short, with 9 bases between. This CDR3 region has 12 residues. Looked up from germline, CDR1 is MNHEY and CDR2 is SMNVEV (reference sequence). The DNA for the CDR3 is TGTGCCAGCCGGAGGGGGTCCTACGAGCAGTACTTC. Amino acid sequence: CASRRGSYEQYF.

This clonotype was observed a handful of times. V and J are TRBV4-2 and TRBJ1-4; 11 bases line up with TRBD1. V lost 3 bases to trimming and J lost 4 bases; unmatched junction nucleotides: 10. The CDR3 runs 18 residues. Looked up from germline, CDR1 is LGHNA and CDR2 is YNFKEQ. CDR3 residues: CASSQRVGTGGSNEKLFF. As DNA, the CDR3 is TGTGCCAGCAGCCAGCGCGTTGGGACAGGGGGAAGTAATGAAAAACTGTTTTTT.